These T cell receptor beta chains were read from a single sample in a study of a mutant IDH1 vaccine in newly diagnosed glioma. No antigens are known for them. The data were produced by immunoSEQ multiplex PCR, yet TCRdb's version contains in-frame clones alone and is incomplete. Among tens of thousands of clones listed, 84% were seen once. The sequences come from PBMCs, collected from a glioma patient whose treatment included an IDH1 peptide vaccine. The receptors were sampled from a man aged 25-45 years with glioma. The CDR3 runs from the conserved cysteine through the conserved F or W. The D gene is left open where the match is weak. A clone size is listed for some rows: how often the clone was seen (once, few, many), or a class if it is expanded.

>TRBJ1-5|TRBV27|TRBD1|NA
CASSPTGTGSNQPQHF
TGTGCCAGCAGTCCCACCGGGACAGGGAGCAATCAGCCCCAGCATTTT
>TRBJ1-2|TRBV9|TRBD1|once
CASTGDSFYGYTF
TGTGCCAGCACCGGGGACAGCTTCTATGGCTACACCTTC
>TRBJ1-4|TRBV5-4|TRBD1|NA
CASSQDRGNEKLFF
TGTGCCAGCAGCCAGGACAGGGGTAATGAAAAACTGTTTTTT
>TRBJ1-1|TRBV6-1|NA|few
CASSARGTEAFF
TGTGCCAGCAGTGCCAGGGGAACTGAAGCTTTCTTT
>TRBJ1-1|TRBV7-9|NA|once
CASSLRGEAFF
TGTGCCAGCAGCTTACGGGGTGAAGCTTTCTTT
>TRBJ2-7|TRBV7-8|NA|NA
CASSLSYYTYEQYF
TGTGCCAGCAGCTTATCATACTATACGTACGAGCAGTACTTC
>TRBJ2-7|TRBV28|TRBD2|NA
CATRSGGNLYEQYF
TGTGCCACCCGTTCGGGGGGGAACCTCTACGAGCAGTACTTC
>TRBJ2-5|TRBV6-5|NA|NA
CASSYSIRDQETQYF
TGTGCCAGCAGTTACTCGATCAGGGACCAAGAGACCCAGTACTTC
>TRBJ2-1|TRBV29-1|NA|NA
CSARGGGLSYNEQFF
TGCAGCGCTAGGGGAGGAGGGCTCTCCTACAATGAGCAGTTCTTC
>TRBJ2-1|TRBV15|NA|NA
CATSRAFNADEQFF
TGTGCCACCAGCAGAGCCTTTAATGCGGATGAGCAGTTCTTC
>TRBJ1-5|TRBV19|TRBD1|once
CASSKGAGLMMGQPQHF
TGTGCCAGTAGTAAGGGGGCCGGGTTAATGATGGGTCAGCCCCAGCATTTT
>TRBJ1-1|TRBV25-1|NA|few
CASSEYGHRGVTEAFF
TGTGCCAGCAGTGAATATGGACATCGAGGGGTCACTGAAGCTTTCTTT
>TRBJ1-5|TRBV18|NA|NA
CASSPRDTGHQPQHF
TGTGCCAGCTCACCCCGGGACACGGGCCATCAGCCCCAGCATTTT
>TRBJ2-7|TRBV18|NA|NA
CASSLPASFEQYF
TGTGCCAGCTCACTCCCGGCGAGTTTCGAGCAGTACTTC
>TRBJ2-5|TRBV5-1|TRBD2|once
CASSQGLAGGTGSETQYF
TGCGCCAGCAGCCAAGGACTAGCGGGGGGCACGGGGAGTGAGACCCAGTACTTC
>TRBJ2-7|TRBV7-2|TRBD2|NA
CASSPQSGGAYEQYF
TGTGCCAGCAGTCCTCAGAGCGGGGGGGCTTACGAGCAGTACTTC
>TRBJ1-3|TRBV7-6|NA|once
CASSLVSGNTIYF
TGTGCCAGCAGCTTAGTGTCTGGAAACACCATATATTTT
>TRBJ2-3|TRBV4-2|NA|NA
CASSQQGGRGLSTDTQYF
TGTGCCAGCAGCCAACAAGGGGGGCGGGGGCTGAGCACAGATACGCAGTATTTT
>TRBJ2-7|TRBV6-5|NA|NA
CASSHGPYEQYF
TGTGCCAGCAGCCACGGTCCTTACGAGCAGTACTTC
>TRBJ2-5|TRBV18|NA|NA
CASSPQGGETQYF
TGTGCCAGCTCCCCTCAGGGAGGAGAGACCCAGTACTTC
>TRBJ2-1|TRBV5-6|TRBD2|NA
CASSLLGLAGGIYNEQFF
TGTGCCAGCAGCTTGTTGGGACTAGCGGGGGGGATCTACAATGAGCAGTTCTTC
>TRBJ1-4|TRBV7-8|NA|once
CASSPGDITNEKLFF
TGTGCCAGCAGCCCGGGGGACATCACTAATGAAAAACTGTTTTTT
>TRBJ2-1|TRBV28|NA|once
CASSSPGSFSYNEQFF
TGTGCCAGCAGTTCCCCAGGGAGCTTCTCCTACAATGAGCAGTTCTTC
>TRBJ1-5|TRBV7-9|NA|NA
CASSLGNQPQHF
TGTGCCAGCAGCTTGGGCAATCAGCCCCAGCATTTT
>TRBJ1-2|TRBV5-4|TRBD1|NA
CASSGGQSINYGYTF
TGTGCCAGCAGCGGGGGACAGTCGATTAACTATGGCTACACCTTC
>TRBJ2-6|TRBV6-1|NA|NA
CASSGHVAGANVLTF
TGTGCCAGTTCGGGCCATGTGGCAGGGGCCAACGTCCTGACTTTC
>TRBJ1-5|TRBV5-6|NA|NA
CASSRMGIFSNQPQHF
TGTGCCAGCAGCCGGATGGGGATTTTCAGCAATCAGCCCCAGCATTTT
>TRBJ2-2|TRBV30|TRBD1|NA
CAWTQGVGTGELFF
TGTGCCTGGACTCAGGGGGTGGGCACCGGGGAGCTGTTTTTT
>TRBJ1-1|TRBV14|NA|few
CASSQDEPNTEAFF
TGTGCCAGCAGCCAAGACGAGCCGAACACTGAAGCTTTCTTT
>TRBJ2-5|TRBV5-1|NA|NA
CASSANTGSETQYF
TGCGCCAGCAGCGCTAACACAGGGTCGGAGACCCAGTACTTC
>TRBJ1-1|TRBV29-1|NA|few
CSALRGAQRNTEAFF
TGCAGCGCCCTACGAGGGGCCCAAAGGAACACTGAAGCTTTCTTT
>TRBJ1-6|TRBV14|NA|once
CASSQDLSVGSSYNSPLHF
TGTGCCAGCAGCCAAGACCTGAGTGTAGGGAGCTCCTATAATTCACCCCTCCACTTT
>TRBJ1-4|TRBV7-6|NA|NA
CASSLGTVGEKLFF
TGTGCCAGCAGCTTAGGGACAGTGGGTGAAAAACTGTTTTTT
>TRBJ2-3|TRBV5-1|NA|NA
CASSLVGSTDTQYF
TGCGCCAGCAGCTTGGTTGGGTCCACAGATACGCAGTATTTT
>TRBJ2-7|TRBV6-5|TRBD1|NA
CASSQGTNEQYF
TGTGCCAGCTCACAGGGGACCAACGAGCAGTACTTC
>TRBJ1-2|TRBV2|TRBD1|NA
CASKDRGYAGGYTF
TGTGCCAGCAAGGACAGGGGGTATGCTGGGGGCTACACCTTC
>TRBJ2-2|TRBV5-1|NA|NA
CASSLVPANTGELFF
TGCGCCAGCAGCTTGGTCCCAGCGAACACCGGGGAGCTGTTTTTT
>TRBJ1-6|TRBV6-1|NA|few
CASRRQANSPLHF
TGTGCCAGCAGAAGACAGGCTAATTCACCCCTCCACTTT
>TRBJ2-3|TRBV6-1|NA|NA
CASSREGGSDTQYF
TGTGCCAGCAGTCGCGAGGGGGGGTCGGATACGCAGTATTTT
>TRBJ2-5|TRBV28|TRBD2|NA
CASSLRTSGGETQYF
TGTGCCAGCAGCCTGCGGACTAGCGGGGGAGAGACCCAGTACTTC
>TRBJ1-2|TRBV29-1|NA|NA
CSVARGGSYGYTF
TGCAGCGTCGCGAGGGGGGGTTCCTATGGCTACACCTTC
>TRBJ1-5|TRBV4-1|NA|NA
CASSPTGGGAHQPQHF
TGCGCCAGCAGCCCCACCGGGGGAGGGGCACATCAGCCCCAGCATTTT
>TRBJ1-5|TRBV5-4|NA|NA
CASSSGRAVLHQPQHF
TGTGCCAGCAGTTCTGGGCGCGCCGTACTCCATCAGCCCCAGCATTTT
>TRBJ2-5|TRBV7-9|NA|few
CASSLEARVQETQYF
TGTGCCAGCAGCTTAGAGGCCAGGGTCCAAGAGACCCAGTACTTC
>TRBJ1-4|TRBV2|NA|NA
CASSQSYSEGLFF
TGTGCCAGCAGCCAATCTTACAGCGAGGGTCTGTTTTTT
>TRBJ1-5|TRBV7-6|TRBD1|NA
CASSPGQAFSDSNQPQHF
TGTGCCAGCAGTCCGGGACAGGCGTTCTCGGATAGCAATCAGCCCCAGCATTTT
>TRBJ1-4|TRBV2|NA|NA
CASSPGRNEKLFF
TGTGCCAGCAGCCCTGGGAGAAATGAAAAACTGTTTTTT
>TRBJ1-3|TRBV5-4|NA|NA
CASSFSLPGVGNTIYF
TGTGCCAGCAGCTTCTCCCTCCCAGGGGTTGGAAACACCATATATTTT
>TRBJ1-1|TRBV5-1|NA|NA
CASSGGVANTEAFF
TGCGCCAGCAGCGGAGGGGTGGCGAACACTGAAGCTTTCTTT
>TRBJ2-2|TRBV27|NA|NA
CASSLSKNTGELFF
TGTGCCAGCAGTTTGTCGAAGAACACCGGGGAGCTGTTTTTT
>TRBJ1-5|TRBV19|TRBD1|NA
CATRQGQPNQPQHF
TGTGCCACCAGACAGGGACAGCCAAATCAGCCCCAGCATTTT
>TRBJ1-1|TRBV19|TRBD1|NA
CATKGGDAFF
TGTGCCACAAAAGGGGGCGACGCTTTCTTT
>TRBJ1-1|TRBV7-8|NA|NA
CASRSMNTEAFF
TGTGCCAGCCGGAGCATGAACACTGAAGCTTTCTTT
>TRBJ1-1|TRBV29-1|NA|NA
CSAKHGGGYTEAFF
TGCAGCGCCAAACACGGGGGAGGGTACACTGAAGCTTTCTTT
>TRBJ2-7|TRBV15|TRBD1|NA
CATSRDRGSEQYF
TGTGCCACCAGCCGGGACAGGGGATCCGAGCAGTACTTC
>TRBJ1-5|TRBV4-1|TRBD1|NA
CASRRTGGGSNQPQHF
TGCGCCAGCAGACGAACAGGGGGGGGGAGCAATCAGCCCCAGCATTTT